This record concerns one TCR beta chain sequence. In assigning cohorts, the study relied on participant-reported clinical history. In the original workflow: Estimation of nucleated cell counts relied on the amplification of reference gene primers. Measured with immunoSEQ multiplex PCR; TCRdb has only the in-frame clones, and not every one. D and trimming were read from the DNA, whereas the V and J calls and clone size are those reported in that table. The sample includes approximately 200,000 clones, 85% to 90% of them seen just once. This CDR3 has 17 residues. J gave up 4 bases and V 4 bases, and 12 bases lay outside the gene matches. Germline V gives CDR1 PRHDT, CDR2 FYEKMQ (reference sequence). The entry originates in a study of blood T cell repertoires in COVID-19. Study in general: Donors in the United States, Italy and Spain gave samples during acute or convalescent COVID-19. From T cells, B-cell-depleted T cells, or PBMCs came the material, which was cDNA or gDNA.

The clonotype originates from a man younger than 45 who had recovered from COVID-19. The material sequenced was PBMCs or T cells enriched from blood (not recorded which). The chain employs TRBV13 and TRBJ2-2; TRBD2 agrees at 7 bases. CDR3 sequence (DNA): TGTGCCAGCAGCTCGACCGGGACTACAAGGGGCACCGGGGAGCTGTTTTTT. It codes for CASSSTGTTRGTGELFF. The full variable domain, completed using reference TRBV13 and TRBJ2-2, is AAGVIQSPRHLIKEKRETATLKCYPIPRHDTVYWYQQGPGQDPQFLISFYEKMQSDKGSIPDRFSAQQFSDYHSELNMSSLELGDSALYFCASSSTGTTRGTGELFFGEGSRLTVL.